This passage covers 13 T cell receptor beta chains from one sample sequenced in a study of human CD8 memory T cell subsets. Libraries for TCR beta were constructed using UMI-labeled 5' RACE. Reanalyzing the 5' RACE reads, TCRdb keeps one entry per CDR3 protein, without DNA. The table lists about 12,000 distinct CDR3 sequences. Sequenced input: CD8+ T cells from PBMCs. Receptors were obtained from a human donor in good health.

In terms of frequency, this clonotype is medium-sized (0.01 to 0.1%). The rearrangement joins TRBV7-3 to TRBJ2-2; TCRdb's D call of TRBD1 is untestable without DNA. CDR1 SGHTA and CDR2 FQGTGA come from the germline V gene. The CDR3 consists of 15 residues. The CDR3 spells CASSPTGGVTGELFF. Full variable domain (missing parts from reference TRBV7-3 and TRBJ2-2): GAGVSQTPSNKVTEKGKYVELRCDPISGHTALYWYRQSLGQGPEFLIYFQGTGAADDSGLPNDRFFAVRPEGSVSTLKIQRTERGDSAVYLCASSPTGGVTGELFFGEGSRLTVL.

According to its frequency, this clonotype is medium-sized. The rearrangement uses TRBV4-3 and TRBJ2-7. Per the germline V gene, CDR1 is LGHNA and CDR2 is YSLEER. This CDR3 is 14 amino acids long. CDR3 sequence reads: CASSQDPGPYEQYF.

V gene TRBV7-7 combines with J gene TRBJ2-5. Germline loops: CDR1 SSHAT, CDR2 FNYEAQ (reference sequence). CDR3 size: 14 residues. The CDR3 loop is CASSLRELGETQYF.

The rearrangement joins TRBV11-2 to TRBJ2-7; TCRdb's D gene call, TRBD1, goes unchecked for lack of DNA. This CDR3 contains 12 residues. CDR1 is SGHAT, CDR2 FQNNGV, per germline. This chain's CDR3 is CASSAQGVEQYF.

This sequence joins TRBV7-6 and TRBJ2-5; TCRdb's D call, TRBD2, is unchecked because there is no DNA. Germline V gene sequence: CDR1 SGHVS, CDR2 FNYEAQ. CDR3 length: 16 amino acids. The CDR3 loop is CASSLGSGGAFGTQYF.

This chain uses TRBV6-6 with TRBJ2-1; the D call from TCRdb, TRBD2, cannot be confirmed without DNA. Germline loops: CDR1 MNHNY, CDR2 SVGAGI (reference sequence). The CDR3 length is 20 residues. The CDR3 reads CASSYSILPHTLAGVVEQFF.

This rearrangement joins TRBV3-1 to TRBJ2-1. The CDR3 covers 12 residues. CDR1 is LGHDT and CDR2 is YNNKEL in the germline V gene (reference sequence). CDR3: CASSDTYNEQFF.

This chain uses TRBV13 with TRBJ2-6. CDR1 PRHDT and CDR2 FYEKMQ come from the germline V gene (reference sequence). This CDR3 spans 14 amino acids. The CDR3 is CASGVSSGANVLTF.

The CDR3 sequence is CASSPNGYLSGNTIYF. The chain combines TRBV27 with TRBJ1-3. In germline, CDR1 is MNHEY, CDR2 SMNVEV (reference sequence). The CDR3 is 16 residues long.

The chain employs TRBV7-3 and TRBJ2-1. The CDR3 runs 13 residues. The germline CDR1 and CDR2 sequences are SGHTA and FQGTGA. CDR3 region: CASSLGIGYEQFF.

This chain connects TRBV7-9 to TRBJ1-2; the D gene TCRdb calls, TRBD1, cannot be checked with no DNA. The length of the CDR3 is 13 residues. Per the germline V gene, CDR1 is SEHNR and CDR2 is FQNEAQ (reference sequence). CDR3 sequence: CASSQGRTYGYTF.

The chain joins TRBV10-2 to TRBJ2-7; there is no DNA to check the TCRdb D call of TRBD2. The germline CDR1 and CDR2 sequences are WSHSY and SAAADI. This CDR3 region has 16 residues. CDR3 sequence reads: CASSESFWDSGYEQYF.

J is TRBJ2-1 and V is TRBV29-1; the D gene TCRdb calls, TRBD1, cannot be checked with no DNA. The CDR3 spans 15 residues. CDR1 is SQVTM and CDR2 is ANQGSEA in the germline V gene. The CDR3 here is CSALGGQGVYNEQFF.